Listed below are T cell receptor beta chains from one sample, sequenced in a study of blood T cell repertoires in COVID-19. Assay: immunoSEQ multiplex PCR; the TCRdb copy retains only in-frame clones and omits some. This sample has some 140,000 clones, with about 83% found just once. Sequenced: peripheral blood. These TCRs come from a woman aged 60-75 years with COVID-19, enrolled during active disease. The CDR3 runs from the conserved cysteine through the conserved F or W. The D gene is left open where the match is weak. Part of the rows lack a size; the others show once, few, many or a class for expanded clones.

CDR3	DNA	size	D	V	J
CASSQSRGPRTEAFF	TGTGCCAGCAGCCAATCCAGGGGGCCGCGAACTGAAGCTTTCTTT	NA	TRBD1	TRBV14	TRBJ1-1
CASRKTGGSSGANVLTF	TGTGCCAGCAGAAAGACAGGTGGGAGCTCTGGGGCCAACGTCCTGACTTTC	once	NA	TRBV5-5	TRBJ2-6
CASRPHRQLNTEAFF	TGTGCCAGCAGGCCCCACAGACAACTGAACACTGAAGCTTTCTTT	few	NA	TRBV7-2	TRBJ1-1
CASSQLAGGQETQYF	TGTGCCAGCAGCCAGCTAGCGGGAGGCCAAGAGACCCAGTACTTC	NA	TRBD2	TRBV27	TRBJ2-5
CASSLQVSAGNQPQHF	TGTGCCAGCAGTTTACAGGTTTCGGCTGGCAATCAGCCCCAGCATTTT	NA	NA	TRBV7-2	TRBJ1-5
CASSPRNLAATNTGELFF	TGTGCCAGCAGCCCTCGTAATCTAGCGGCCACGAACACCGGGGAGCTGTTTTTT	NA	TRBD2	TRBV5-6	TRBJ2-2
CASSYSAGEGYTF	TGTGCCAGCAGTTACTCGGCAGGGGAAGGCTACACCTTC	once	NA	TRBV6-5	TRBJ1-2
CASSWTGGMNTEAFF	TGTGCCAGCAGCTGGACAGGGGGGATGAACACTGAAGCTTTCTTT	NA	TRBD1	TRBV7-9	TRBJ1-1
CASRRGTGNQPQHF	TGTGCCAGCAGAAGAGGTACGGGCAATCAGCCCCAGCATTTT	NA	NA	TRBV21-1	TRBJ1-5
CASRAGSSYNSPLHF	TGTGCCAGCAGGGCGGGGAGCTCCTATAATTCACCCCTCCACTTT	NA	NA	TRBV6-5	TRBJ1-6
CASSEFRQNTEAFF	TGCGCCAGCAGTGAGTTTAGACAGAACACTGAAGCTTTCTTT	NA	NA	TRBV10-2	TRBJ1-1
CASSEFRGSSKETQYF	TGTGCCAGCAGTGAATTTAGGGGCAGCTCAAAGGAGACCCAGTACTTC	NA	NA	TRBV6-1	TRBJ2-5
CATREVLDRRSPLHF	TGTGCCACCCGGGAGGTGTTGGATAGGCGGTCACCCCTCCACTTT	NA	NA	TRBV6-5	TRBJ1-6
CASSHGQGEYSNQPQHF	TGTGCCAGCAGCCACGGACAGGGAGAATATAGCAATCAGCCCCAGCATTTT	NA	TRBD1	TRBV5-8	TRBJ1-5
CSVPRGTGERNTEAFF	TGCAGCGTTCCTAGGGGGACAGGGGAAAGGAACACTGAAGCTTTCTTT	NA	TRBD1	TRBV29-1	TRBJ1-1